Listed here are 3 T cell receptor beta chains from one sample, sequenced in a study of blood T cells in healthy people across ages. The authors ran a second PCR of roughly 6 to 11 cycles using a sample-barcoded 5' primer and a J-beta primer mix. TCRdb re-called the 5' RACE reads through MiXCR, storing one row per CDR3 protein. The sample holds approximately 940,000 distinct CDR3 sequences; roughly 48% are singletons and the top ten take roughly 13%. The source material was blood. The receptors come from a man aged 25-45 years in good health.

In its sample, this clonotype was seen a few times. The chain couples TRBV9 to TRBJ2-3, with 13 bases aligning to TRBD2. The CDR3 length is 21 residues. With V trimmed by 6 bases and J by 1 base, 20 bases remained unmatched. Germline CDR1 SGDLS, CDR2 YYNGEE. Written as DNA, the CDR3 is TGTGCCAGCATCCGAAGAAGGCTTACTAGCGGGGGGGCAAGGGGCACAGATACGCAGTATTTT. It codes for CASIRRRLTSGGARGTDTQYF. Filled out from reference TRBV9 and TRBJ2-3, the complete variable domain reads DSGVTQTPKHLITATGQRVTLRCSPRSGDLSVYWYQQSLDQGLQFLIQYYNGEERAKGNILERFSAQQFPDLHSELNLSSLELGDSALYFCASIRRRLTSGGARGTDTQYFGPGTRLTVL.

The chain carries TRBV20-1 and TRBJ2-7, with D tentatively TRBD2 (6 bases). The V gene lost 2 bases and the J gene lost 4 bases, with 15 bases spanning the gap. The CDR3 runs 14 residues. From germline, CDR1 is DFQATT and CDR2 SNEGSKA (reference sequence). CDR3 DNA: TGCAGTGCTAGAAAGGCGGGGCCTGGGTACGAGCAGTACTTC. This sequence encodes CSARKAGPGYEQYF.

This clonotype appeared a single time. The V call is TRBV28, the J call TRBJ1-2; D gene ambiguous. Germline V CDR1 and CDR2: MDHEN, SYDVKM. CDR3 length: 13 amino acids. Between the trimmed V and J ends, which lost 2 bases and 3 bases, there was a span of 7 bases. CDR3 nucleotides: TGTGCCAGCAGTTTAAAGGAGTACTATGGCTACACCTTC. Residues: CASSLKEYYGYTF.